This T cell receptor beta chain originates from a study of T cell responses to AZD1222 COVID-19 vaccine. Study-level points and caveats: White British ancestry dominated among donors, who included more females, and clonal diversity was possibly underestimated. With two AZD1222 doses given, Spike-specific TCR breadth and depth both rose. Reports say nearly half of spike-specific TCRs go after unmutated variant regions.

Germline assignment: CDR1 LGHDT and CDR2 YNNKEL (reference sequence). V dropped 4 bases and J dropped 5; count of bases not matched to a gene: 3. The CDR3 is made up of 13 amino acids. Using immunoSEQ multiplex PCR, the repertoire was profiled, and TCRdb retains in-frame clones only, with some absent. In the table there are more than 150,000 clones, 92% of which are singletons. About this clone: Its antigen is not known.

The clonotype was recovered from an adult in good health. This sample comprised peripheral blood, obtained on day 0 of AZD1222 vaccination. This chain uses TRBV3-1 (or the pseudogene TRBV3-2) with TRBJ1-1; 8 positions agree with TRBD1. The CDR3 nucleotides are TGTGCCAGCAGCCGGACAGGGCGAACTGAAGCTTTCTTT. It translates to CASSRTGRTEAFF.